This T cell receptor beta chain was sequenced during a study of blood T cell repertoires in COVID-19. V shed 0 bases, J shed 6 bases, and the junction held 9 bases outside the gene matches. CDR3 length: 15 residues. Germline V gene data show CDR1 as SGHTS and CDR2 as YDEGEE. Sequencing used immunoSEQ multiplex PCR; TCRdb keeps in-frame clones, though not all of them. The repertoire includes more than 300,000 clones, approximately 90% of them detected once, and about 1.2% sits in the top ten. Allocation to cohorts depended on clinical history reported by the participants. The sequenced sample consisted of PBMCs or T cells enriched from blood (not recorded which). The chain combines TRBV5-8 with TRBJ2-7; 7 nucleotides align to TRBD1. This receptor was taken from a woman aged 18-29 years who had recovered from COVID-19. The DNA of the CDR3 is TGTGCCAGCAGCTTGGGAAGACAGGGCTTTGGCGAGCAGTACTTC. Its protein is CASSLGRQGFGEQYF.